Detailed here is one T cell receptor beta chain. This sample was included in a study of blood T cell repertoires in COVID-19. CDR3 length equals 11 residues. The V and J ends lost 1 base and 8 bases respectively, with 8 bases between them. Germline V lookup: CDR1 DFQATT, CDR2 SNEGSKA (reference sequence). Only in-frame clones appear in the TCRdb table, and some are missing; sequencing was by immunoSEQ multiplex PCR. The top ten clones hold about 2.1% of a sample with around 400,000 clones, 70% to 90% of them seen once. Material for sequencing was peripheral blood. This TCR was recovered from a woman aged 55 to 70 with COVID-19, enrolled during active disease. This chain joins TRBV20-1 and TRBJ1-2; D gene unclear. Here the CDR3 reads CSARVAEGYTF. The CDR3 nucleotides read TGCAGTGCTAGAGTCGCCGAGGGCTACACCTTC.